Each of the 27 T cell receptor beta chains below was sequenced from the same sample in a study of spatial heterogeneity in lung cancer. TCRdb processed the 5' RACE reads anew with MiXCR; each CDR3 protein has one entry. This sample has about 92,000 distinct CDR3 sequences, with approximately 12% found just once. Sample time point: sample taken at primary tumor resection. The input for sequencing was PBMCs, taken at surgery. The receptors here all came from a male donor with early-stage non-small cell lung cancer.

The chain couples TRBV9 to TRBJ2-3; 10 positions agree with TRBD2. The J segment lost 8 bases and the V segment lost 0 bases, leaving 9 bases of the junction unmatched. The CDR3 loop spans 16 amino acids. Germline assignment: CDR1 SGDLS and CDR2 YYNGEE. The CDR3 sequence: CASSVGASGRAGTQYF. In DNA, the CDR3 is TGTGCCAGCAGCGTAGGAGCGAGCGGGAGGGCCGGTACGCAGTATTTT.

The V gene is TRBV13, the J gene TRBJ2-7, with 8 bases aligning to TRBD1. This CDR3 comprises 15 residues. Germline V CDR1 and CDR2: PRHDT, FYEKMQ (reference sequence). V lost 2 bases, J lost 3 bases, and 6 bases stayed unmatched. CDR3: CASSLRGQGVYEQYF. CDR3 in DNA: TGTGCCAGCAGCTTACGAGGACAGGGAGTCTACGAGCAGTACTTC. The full variable domain, rest sourced from reference TRBV13 and TRBJ2-7, is AAGVIQSPRHLIKEKRETATLKCYPIPRHDTVYWYQQGPGQDPQFLISFYEKMQSDKGSIPDRFSAQQFSDYHSELNMSSLELGDSALYFCASSLRGQGVYEQYFGPGTRLTVT.

This clonotype showed up many times. The genes are TRBV7-8 and TRBJ1-2; a weak D match, TRBD1 (5 bases). V lost 5 bases, J lost 8 bases, and 12 bases lay in between. Germline V gene data show CDR1 as SGHVS and CDR2 as FQNEAQ. The CDR3 contains 12 residues. CDR3 nucleotides: TGTGCCAGCAGCCGTGACAGTCGCGGCTACACCTTC. Translation gives CASSRDSRGYTF.

This clonotype was detected only a few times. The CDR3 DNA follows: TGTGCCAGCGGAAGACTAGCGGGAGTAGGGACCCAGTACTTC. Its protein product is CASGRLAGVGTQYF. V usage is TRBV2 and J usage is TRBJ2-5, with 12 bases lining up with TRBD2. There are 14 residues in the CDR3. V lost 8 bases to trimming and J lost 7 bases; unmatched junction nucleotides: 8. Germline V CDR1 and CDR2: SNHLY, FYNNEI.

The rearrangement uses TRBV18 and TRBJ2-7; possibly TRBD2 for D (6 bases). Trimming took 3 bases from V and 1 from J, leaving 13 bases between them. The length of the CDR3 is 15 residues. Germline CDR1 is KGHSH and CDR2 is LQKENI. The CDR3 DNA reads as TGTGCCAGCTCACCGAAGGCTAGCGAATCCTACGAGCAGTACTTC. It encodes CASSPKASESYEQYF.

In its sample, this clonotype was seen a few times. The chain joins TRBV7-3 to TRBJ2-1; TRBD2 matches at 9 bases. V lost 8 bases and J lost 5; bases outside the gene matches: 10. There are 15 residues in the CDR3. Germline CDR1 and CDR2: SGHTA and FQGTGA. The CDR3 here is CASSIQLAGNNEQFF. The CDR3 nucleotides read TGTGCCAGCTCCATCCAACTAGCGGGTAACAATGAGCAGTTCTTC.

V is TRBV9 and J is TRBJ2-1; the D is unclear. The CDR3 sequence is 14 residues long. Per germline, CDR1 SGDLS and CDR2 YYNGEE. Trimming took off 0 bases at V and 9 bases at J, with 13 bases between the two ends. CDR3 DNA: TGTGCCAGCAGCGTAGCTTTATCCAGCCCTGAGCAGTTCTTC. Amino acids: CASSVALSSPEQFF. Supplemented by reference TRBV9 and TRBJ2-1, the full variable domain reads DSGVTQTPKHLITATGQRVTLRCSPRSGDLSVYWYQQSLDQGLQFLIQYYNGEERAKGNILERFSAQQFPDLHSELNLSSLELGDSALYFCASSVALSSPEQFFGPGTRLTVL.

This clonotype was detected many times. V is TRBV9 and J is TRBJ2-3, with 7 bases aligning to TRBD2. The V and J ends lost 7 bases and 4 bases, in that order; junction bases with no gene match: 9. Germline V gene data show CDR1 as SGDLS and CDR2 as YYNGEE. The length of the CDR3 is 14 residues. The CDR3 sequence is CASSGLNPSDTQYF. The CDR3 nucleotides are TGTGCCAGCTCGGGACTAAACCCCTCAGATACGCAGTATTTT.

The chain carries TRBV30 and TRBJ1-3; D gene unclear. The V and J ends lost 3 bases and 2 bases respectively, with 11 bases between them. The germline CDR1 and CDR2 sequences are GTSNPN and SVGIG (reference sequence). The CDR3 extends over 14 amino acids. In nucleotides, the CDR3 is TGTGCCTGGAGCTTTGTGAGAGCTGGAAACACCATATATTTT. Encoded protein: CAWSFVRAGNTIYF.

This clonotype was counted between two and nine times. The V and J genes are TRBV5-6 and TRBJ2-7; the D gene is possibly TRBD2 (6 bases). Trimming stripped 3 bases from V and 4 bases from J, with 14 bases between. The germline V gene has CDR1 SGHDT and CDR2 YYEEEE. The CDR3 is made up of 14 amino acids. In DNA, the CDR3 is TGTGCCAGCAGCTCGATAGCGGCTTTTTACGAGCAGTACTTC. Protein sequence: CASSSIAAFYEQYF.

The chain carries TRBV6-2 or TRBV6-3 and TRBJ2-7; no clear D gene. V was shortened by 5 bases and J by 3 bases, with 5 bases between the two germline ends. The germline V gene encodes CDR1 MNHEY and CDR2 SVGEGT. The CDR3 runs 11 residues. CDR3 sequence reads: CASSLNYEQYF. CDR3 DNA sequence: TGTGCCAGCAGTCTAAACTACGAGCAGTACTTC.

This clonotype has only a few counts. The CDR3 DNA is TGTGCCAGCAGCCATCCCCCCACAGGGGGCAAAAACATTCAGTACTTC. Translation gives CASSHPPTGGKNIQYF. The chain employs TRBV11-2 and TRBJ2-4; 8 nucleotides line up with TRBD1. With 5 bases clipped from V and 3 bases from J, the junction kept 9 bases outside the gene matches. Germline CDR1 and CDR2: SGHAT and FQNNGV. The CDR3 sequence is 16 residues long. The complete variable domain, with remaining parts taken from reference TRBV11-2 and TRBJ2-4, reads EAGVAQSPRYKIIEKRQSVAFWCNPISGHATLYWYQQILGQGPKLLIQFQNNGVVDDSQLPKDRFSAERLKGVDSTLKIQPAKLEDSAVYLCASSHPPTGGKNIQYFGAGTRLSVL.

This chain uses TRBV6-5 with TRBJ1-1, with TRBD1 as a possible D gene (6 bases). The CDR3 is 13 amino acids. Germline loops: CDR1 MNHEY, CDR2 SVGAGI. The V and J ends lost 8 bases and 4 bases respectively, with 14 bases between them. In DNA form, the CDR3 reads TGTGCCAGCGTGGGGGGCAGGGGCACTGAAGCTTTCTTT. This translates into CASVGGRGTEAFF.

This clonotype was seen only a few times. This chain links TRBV7-9 with TRBJ1-2; D unclear. CDR3 length: 11 amino acids. CDR1 and CDR2 (germline): SEHNR, FQNEAQ (reference sequence). V dropped 4 bases and J dropped 4 bases, with 4 bases sitting between them. CDR3 residues: CASSSTYGYTF. The CDR3 nucleotides are TGTGCCAGCAGCTCCACCTATGGCTACACCTTC.

The CDR3 bases are TGTGCTAGTGGGACAGGGACCTCCTTCAACGAGCAGTACTTC. It codes for CASGTGTSFNEQYF. This chain joins TRBV12-5 and TRBJ2-7, with TRBD1 identical over 7 bases. J was trimmed by 5 bases and V by 6 bases; bases with no gene match: 10. Looked up from germline, CDR1 is LGHNT and CDR2 is FRNRAP. The CDR3 sequence is 14 residues long. Combining the CDR3 with reference TRBV12-5 and TRBJ2-7 gives the whole variable domain DARVTQTPRHKVTEMGQEVTMRCQPILGHNTVFWYRQTMMQGLELLAYFRNRAPLDDSGMPKDRFSAEMPDATLATLKIQPSEPRDSAVYFCASGTGTSFNEQYFGPGTRLTVT.

The J gene is TRBJ2-7, the V gene TRBV20-1; tentative D call: TRBD1 (6 bases). V was clipped by 2 bases and J by 2 bases, with 16 bases between them. The CDR3 sequence is 15 residues long. CDR1 is DFQATT, CDR2 SNEGSKA, per germline (reference sequence). CDR3 sequence reads: CSARRGRGVPYEQYF. CDR3 coding DNA: TGCAGTGCTAGAAGGGGCAGGGGAGTCCCCTACGAGCAGTACTTC.

The V call is TRBV29-1, the J call TRBJ1-2, with 9 bases that match TRBD1. CDR1 SQVTM and CDR2 ANQGSEA come from the germline V gene. This CDR3 comprises 13 residues. V shed 5 bases, J shed 4 bases, and the junction held 5 bases outside the gene matches. The CDR3 sequence is CSVRQGEGYGYTF. CDR3 nucleotides: TGCAGCGTTCGACAGGGGGAAGGCTATGGCTACACCTTC.

V and J are TRBV7-2 and TRBJ2-7; D might be TRBD1 or TRBD2, each matching 6 bases. There are 15 residues in the CDR3. Trimming stripped 5 bases from V and 1 base from J, with 15 bases between. In germline, CDR1 is SGHTA, CDR2 FQGNSA. The CDR3 region has the DNA TGTGCCAGCAGCCCAGGGGTAGCGGTATCCTACGAGCAGTACTTC. Translation: CASSPGVAVSYEQYF.

The chain links TRBV24-1 to TRBJ2-3, with no clear D. The CDR3 totals 17 residues. Trimming removed 0 bases from V and 1 base from J, with 13 bases in between. Germline V CDR1 and CDR2: KGHDR, SFDVKD. The CDR3 coding sequence is TGTGCCACCAGTGATTTGGCCTTCACGGGTGGCACAGATACGCAGTATTTT. This codes for CATSDLAFTGGTDTQYF.

This clonotype was recorded a few times. This sequence joins TRBV7-2 and TRBJ2-5; D is possibly TRBD1 or TRBD2 (5 bases each). CDR1 SGHTA and CDR2 FQGNSA come from the germline V gene. CDR3 length: 15 amino acids. V was cut by 5 bases and J by 2 bases, with 15 bases left in between. This CDR3 is CASSLTRDPQETQYF. The CDR3 DNA follows: TGTGCCAGCAGCCTCACCCGGGACCCTCAAGAGACCCAGTACTTC. The complete variable domain, with remaining parts taken from reference TRBV7-2 and TRBJ2-5, reads GAGVSQSPSNKVTEKGKDVELRCDPISGHTALYWYRQSLGQGLEFLIYFQGNSAPDKSGLPSDRFSAERTGGSVSTLTIQRTQQEDSAVYLCASSLTRDPQETQYFGPGTRLLVL.

This clonotype appeared a few times. The V and J genes are TRBV6-2 or TRBV6-3 and TRBJ2-5; the D gene is possibly TRBD2 (6 bases). V gave up 2 bases and J gave up 4 bases, with 14 bases separating them. Germline V lookup: CDR1 MNHEY, CDR2 SVGEGT. The CDR3 runs 15 residues. The CDR3 sequence is CASSYVGLSGETQYF. The CDR3 DNA reads as TGTGCCAGCAGTTACGTGGGACTTTCAGGAGAGACCCAGTACTTC.

This clonotype was recorded at least ten times. The J gene is TRBJ2-1, the V gene TRBV4-1; 7 bases agree with TRBD2. Germline CDR1 and CDR2: MGHRA and YSYEKL. J lost 12 bases, V lost 2 bases, and 13 bases had no gene match. The CDR3 spans 15 residues. In DNA, the CDR3 is TGCGCCAGCAGCCAAAGCCAGGGAGCCGCGGGGGTGCAGTTCTTC. Residues: CASSQSQGAAGVQFF.

There are a few counts of this clonotype. Here the CDR3 DNA reads TGTGCCAGCAGCTTAGGGCATCTCTACGAGCAGTACTTC. Its translation is CASSLGHLYEQYF. The chain links TRBV7-6 to TRBJ2-7; D unclear. The germline V gene has CDR1 SGHVS and CDR2 FNYEAQ. V lost 1 base, J lost 3 bases, and 7 bases lay in between. This CDR3 is built from 13 residues.

This clonotype has a handful of counts. The V gene is TRBV15, the J gene TRBJ2-5; 7 bases match TRBD1. The CDR3 consists of 14 residues. The germline CDR1 and CDR2 sequences are LNHNV and YYDKDF (reference sequence). Germline trimming cut 6 bases from V and 1 base from J; bases unmatched to any gene: 5. CDR3 loop: CATRPTGSQETQYF. The CDR3 DNA reads as TGTGCCACCAGGCCGACAGGGTCCCAAGAGACCCAGTACTTC. Looking up the rest from reference TRBV15 and TRBJ2-5 gives the full variable domain: DAMVIQNPRYQVTQFGKPVTLSCSQTLNHNVMYWYQQKSSQAPKLLFHYYDKDFNNEADTPDNFQSRRPNTSFCFLDIRSPGLGDTAMYLCATRPTGSQETQYFGPGTRLLVL.

This sequence joins TRBV7-2 and TRBJ2-7, with 8 positions matching TRBD1. The CDR3 totals 15 residues. Germline-derived CDR1 and CDR2 are SGHTA and FQGNSA. Trimming took 5 bases from V and 0 from J; bases not matched to a gene: 6. The CDR3 sequence is CASSLGQASSYEQYF. CDR3 in DNA: TGTGCCAGCAGCCTGGGACAGGCCAGCTCCTACGAGCAGTACTTC.

V is TRBV20-1 and J is TRBJ1-5; D is ambiguous. Germline V gene sequence: CDR1 DFQATT, CDR2 SNEGSKA (reference sequence). The CDR3 runs 14 residues. The V gene lost 5 bases and the J gene lost 5 bases, with 16 bases spanning the gap. Here the CDR3 reads CSAAPLGFDQPQHF. The CDR3 DNA reads TGCAGTGCTGCACCCCTCGGGTTTGATCAGCCCCAGCATTTT.

In this sample, this clonotype turned up many times. The rearrangement uses TRBV6-5 and TRBJ2-7, with 11 bases identical to TRBD1. J lost 4 bases, V lost 5 bases, and 7 bases had no gene match. The CDR3 has 15 residues. CDR1 is MNHEY and CDR2 is SVGAGI in the germline V gene. CDR3 amino acids: CASSISGTGGYEQYF. The DNA of the CDR3 is TGTGCCAGCAGTATATCCGGGACAGGGGGGTACGAGCAGTACTTC.